The 32 T cell receptor beta chains presented below share a single source sample, sequenced in a study of T cells expressing NK-cell markers. For each CDR3 protein, TCRdb gives one entry from its re-call of the 5' RACE reads, without DNA. Across about 460,000 distinct CDR3 sequences, the top ten clones capture roughly 1.4% of the sample. The sample taken for sequencing was blood T cells: a sorted CD56 or NKG2C T cell subset, CD4+ or CD8+ T cells, or bulk PBMC T cells (not recorded which). Receptors originate from a woman between 45 and 60 years old in good health.

The rearrangement links TRBV12-3 or TRBV12-4 to TRBJ1-5; the D call from TCRdb, TRBD1, cannot be confirmed without DNA. This CDR3 comprises 16 residues. The CDR3 reads CASSLSGQGRFQPQHF.

The chain uses TRBV7-9 and TRBJ1-2; TCRdb names TRBD1, which stays unverified in the absence of DNA. This CDR3 region has 14 residues. CDR1 is SEHNR, CDR2 FQNEAQ, per germline (reference sequence). The CDR3 sequence is CASSLRQGANGYTF.

The chain combines TRBV11-2 with TRBJ1-3. CDR1 is SGHAT, CDR2 FQNNGV, per germline. This CDR3 comprises 16 residues. CDR3 sequence: CASSLGVVGSGNTIYF.

J is TRBJ2-7 and V is TRBV12-5; there is no DNA to check the TCRdb D call of TRBD1. CDR1 LGHNT and CDR2 FRNRAP come from the germline V gene. CDR3 length equals 13 residues. The CDR3 loop is CASGSTGSHEQYF. The whole variable domain, filled in from reference TRBV12-5 and TRBJ2-7, reads DARVTQTPRHKVTEMGQEVTMRCQPILGHNTVFWYRQTMMQGLELLAYFRNRAPLDDSGMPKDRFSAEMPDATLATLKIQPSEPRDSAVYFCASGSTGSHEQYFGPGTRLTVT.

The chain employs TRBV5-1 and TRBJ2-5; the D call of TRBD1 rests on TCRdb alone, since no DNA is present to check it. Germline V gene lookup returns CDR1 SGHRS and CDR2 YFSETQ. CDR3 length: 13 amino acids. CDR3 sequence reads: CASSFEGTETQYF.

This sequence joins TRBV20-1 and TRBJ1-2; TCRdb gives TRBD1 as the D gene, but with no DNA this cannot be confirmed. The CDR3 extends over 15 amino acids. Per the germline V gene, CDR1 is DFQATT and CDR2 is SNEGSKA (reference sequence). The chain's CDR3 is CSAARGTGLNYGYTF.

The rearrangement joins TRBV11-2 to TRBJ2-1; the TCRdb call, TRBD2, lacks DNA for checking. This CDR3 spans 16 amino acids. Germline V gene data show CDR1 as SGHAT and CDR2 as FQNNGV. The CDR3 protein is CASSLVGSGRAYEQFF.

The chain has TRBV3-1 and TRBJ2-3; TCRdb outputs TRBD1, but without DNA this stays unchecked. Germline-derived CDR1 and CDR2 are LGHDT and YNNKEL (reference sequence). This CDR3 has 13 amino acids. This CDR3 reads CASSPYRGDTQYF.

This rearrangement joins TRBV21-1 to TRBJ2-3; TCRdb's D call of TRBD2 is untestable without DNA. TRBV21-1 is given as a pseudogene. CDR3 length: 16 residues. CDR3 residues: CASSKSEEVGTDTQYF.

This chain connects TRBV24-1 to TRBJ2-3; TCRdb proposes TRBD1, but this gene call is untestable without DNA. Germline loops: CDR1 KGHDR, CDR2 SFDVKD. The CDR3 is 14 amino acids. This CDR3 is CATSERPPQLTQYF.

V usage is TRBV20-1 and J usage is TRBJ1-6; TCRdb outputs TRBD1, but without DNA this stays unchecked. The CDR3 contains 16 residues. Germline-derived CDR1 and CDR2 are DFQATT and SNEGSKA (reference sequence). This CDR3 reads CSASFPSGTLNSPLHF.

The chain links TRBV6-1 to TRBJ1-4; TCRdb calls TRBD1, which cannot be checked without DNA. The CDR3 is 11 residues long. Per the germline V gene, CDR1 is MNHNS and CDR2 is SASEGT. The CDR3 sequence: CASTGVEKLFF.

The rearrangement links TRBV24-1 to TRBJ2-2. This CDR3 is built from 14 residues. CDR1 and CDR2 (germline): KGHDR, SFDVKD. This CDR3 is CATMTSRSTGELFF.

This chain uses TRBV29-1 with TRBJ2-1. Germline V CDR1 and CDR2: SQVTM, ANQGSEA. The CDR3 runs to 11 residues. Here the CDR3 reads CSVEDRNEQFF.

The chain joins TRBV28 to TRBJ1-5; without DNA, the TCRdb call of TRBD1 cannot be checked. In germline, CDR1 is MDHEN, CDR2 SYDVKM. The CDR3 is made up of 15 amino acids. The CDR3 reads CASRSGTGANQPQHF.

The genes are TRBV7-8 and TRBJ2-1. CDR3 length: 12 residues. Germline-derived CDR1 and CDR2 are SGHVS and FQNEAQ. The CDR3 reads CASSFTDDEQFF.

J is TRBJ2-2 and V is TRBV7-7. The CDR3 contains 14 residues. Looked up from germline, CDR1 is SSHAT and CDR2 is FNYEAQ (reference sequence). CDR3 region: CASSFTLNTGELFF.

The CDR3 sequence: CSATSYTGELFF. The J gene is TRBJ2-2, the V gene TRBV29-1; TCRdb picks TRBD2, but there is no DNA to check that call. CDR1 is SQVTM and CDR2 is ANQGSEA in the germline V gene. The CDR3 runs 12 residues.

The chain recombines TRBV3-1 with TRBJ1-2; the TRBD1 assignment by TCRdb is unverifiable without DNA. CDR3 length: 13 amino acids. Germline V gene lookup returns CDR1 LGHDT and CDR2 YNNKEL (reference sequence). CDR3 residues: CASSLSGARGYTF.

The rearrangement joins TRBV29-1 to TRBJ2-3; TCRdb selects TRBD2, and the lack of DNA leaves this call unchecked. There are 14 residues in the CDR3. The germline CDR1 and CDR2 sequences are SQVTM and ANQGSEA. CDR3 sequence: CSVEELAGTDTQYF.

The chain uses TRBV24-1 and TRBJ2-3; with no DNA, the TCRdb D assignment of TRBD2 cannot be verified. This CDR3 has 14 residues. The germline V gene encodes CDR1 KGHDR and CDR2 SFDVKD. This CDR3 reads CATSDGGRGDTQYF.

The V call is TRBV12-3 or TRBV12-4, the J call TRBJ2-1; TCRdb proposes TRBD2, but this gene call is untestable without DNA. The CDR3 runs to 14 residues. CDR3 loop: CASITSGSPNEQFF.

V usage is TRBV7-2 and J usage is TRBJ2-1; TCRdb's D call of TRBD2 is untestable without DNA. CDR1 SGHTA and CDR2 FQGNSA come from the germline V gene. The CDR3 has 15 residues. The CDR3 is CASSSPGRGGHEQFF.

This chain links TRBV3-1 with TRBJ2-1; TCRdb indicates TRBD2, and absent DNA this call remains unverified. The length of the CDR3 is 18 residues. Germline V CDR1 and CDR2: LGHDT, YNNKEL (reference sequence). Here the CDR3 reads CASSHRMVSSGYYNEQFF.

The chain couples TRBV6-6 to TRBJ2-1; the D call of TRBD1 rests on TCRdb alone, since no DNA is present to check it. CDR1 is MNHNY, CDR2 SVGAGI, per germline (reference sequence). This CDR3 comprises 12 residues. CDR3 region: CASKDSNNEQFF.

Here the CDR3 reads CASSLMWEGLFGSTDTQYF. The V gene is TRBV12-3 or TRBV12-4, the J gene TRBJ2-3; TCRdb proposes TRBD2, but this gene call is untestable without DNA. There are 19 residues in the CDR3.

The V and J genes are TRBV20-1 and TRBJ2-4; TCRdb proposes TRBD1, but this gene call is untestable without DNA. From germline, CDR1 is DFQATT and CDR2 SNEGSKA (reference sequence). This CDR3 region has 12 residues. This CDR3 is CSAQGEENIQYF.

J is TRBJ2-2 and V is TRBV12-3 or TRBV12-4; TCRdb selects TRBD2, and the lack of DNA leaves this call unchecked. The CDR3 has 15 amino acids. CDR3 in amino acids: CASRQIAAPGGELFF.

The chain carries TRBV18 and TRBJ2-3; the D call of TRBD1 rests on TCRdb alone, since no DNA is present to check it. The CDR3 extends over 16 amino acids. CDR1 and CDR2 (germline): KGHSH, LQKENI. CDR3 region: CASSPIQGLSTDTQYF. Full variable domain (rest looked up from reference TRBV18 and TRBJ2-3): NAGVMQNPRHLVRRRGQEARLRCSPMKGHSHVYWYRQLPEEGLKFMVYLQKENIIDESGMPKERFSAEFPKEGPSILRIQQVVRGDSAAYFCASSPIQGLSTDTQYFGPGTRLTVL.

The chain has TRBV20-1 and TRBJ2-5; checking the TCRdb D call of TRBD2 is not possible without DNA. Per germline, CDR1 DFQATT and CDR2 SNEGSKA (reference sequence). This CDR3 has 16 residues. This chain's CDR3 is CSARGPLAGRQETQYF.

The V gene is TRBV11-2, the J gene TRBJ1-6; the D call from TCRdb, TRBD1, cannot be confirmed without DNA. Germline-derived CDR1 and CDR2 are SGHAT and FQNNGV. The CDR3 totals 17 residues. CDR3 amino acids: CASSSTLDRGVNSPLHF.

The chain has TRBV20-1 and TRBJ2-2. The CDR3 is 13 residues long. Per the germline V gene, CDR1 is DFQATT and CDR2 is SNEGSKA (reference sequence). CDR3 sequence: CSARWPNTGELFF.